This TCR beta chain was captured by sequencing in a study of siplizumab effects on memory and regulatory T cells. V shed 4 bases, J shed 2 bases, and the junction held 12 bases outside the gene matches. CDR3 length equals 17 residues. In germline, CDR1 is SEHNR, CDR2 FQNEAQ (reference sequence). The assay was immunoSEQ multiplex PCR, and TCRdb's table has in-frame clones only and misses some. The table lists about 52,000 clones, less than 98% of them singletons. Sample: naive CD4+ T cells sorted from blood. This chain links TRBV7-9 with TRBJ2-3; 7 nucleotides agree with TRBD2. The source is a human donor in good health. The CDR3 reads CASSSSWASGYTDTQYF. In DNA form, the CDR3 reads TGTGCCAGCAGCTCATCATGGGCTAGCGGTTACACAGATACGCAGTATTTT.